The clone carrying this TCR beta chain was picked up a small number of times. Its antigen is still unknown. This CDR3 region has 18 residues. The germline gives CDR1 LGHNA, CDR2 YSLEER. Trimming took 1 base from V and 2 from J; bases not matched to a gene: 5. This sample was taken from a study of response to subunit inactivated influenza vaccine. Whole-study findings and limits: Few new T cells, the authors suggested, are recruited by each seasonal influenza vaccination.

TCRdb re-called the RT-PCR reads with MiXCR, one entry per CDR3 protein. The data show 450,000 to 500,000 distinct CDR3 sequences, about 10% seen once. The TCR sequence derives from a man aged 45 to 65 who received an inactivated influenza vaccine. The specimen comprised PBMCs from blood, sampled around seven weeks after vaccination. The gene calls are TRBV4-3 and TRBJ2-7; 16 bases map to TRBD2. The CDR3 DNA follows: TGCGCCAGCAGCCAAGTCGGGACTAGCGGGGGGGCCGCCTACGAGCAGTACTTC. This sequence encodes CASSQVGTSGGAAYEQYF.